What follows describes a single TCR beta chain. Its antigen is not identified. Sample-barcoded 5' priming and a J-beta primer mix drove a second PCR of 7 to 11 cycles. MiXCR, applied by TCRdb to the 5' RACE reads, yields one record per CDR3 protein. The sample contains over 450,000 distinct CDR3 sequences, around 24% of which appear only once. This sample was taken from a study of blood T cells in healthy people across ages. V was clipped by 0 bases and J by 3 bases; unmatched bases: 3. The germline CDR1 and CDR2 sequences are LGHDT and YNNKEL (reference sequence). The CDR3 contains 15 residues. Notes on the study in general: Unsorted PBMCs prevented conclusive naive versus antigen-experienced comparison.

A further study also used this sample, focusing on T cells of mothers and their children.

Material: blood. The receptor was isolated from a boy between 10 and 17 years old in good health. This rearrangement joins TRBV3-1 to TRBJ2-3, with 7 bases fitting TRBD2. This CDR3 is CASSQDRGGTDTQYF. CDR3 DNA: TGTGCCAGCAGCCAAGATCGCGGGGGAACAGATACGCAGTATTTT.